The 15 T cell receptor beta chains reported below all come from one sample, sequenced in a study of Tregs in tolerant kidney transplant recipients. Some clones are missing from TCRdb's copy, which holds only in-frame ones; the method was immunoSEQ multiplex PCR. Among 92,000 or so clones listed, around nine tenths were seen once. Material: CD8+ T cells from blood. The receptors come from a human donor in good health.

The gene calls are TRBV5-8 and TRBJ2-5, with a weak D call TRBD1 (6 bases). The tail of the sequence fits TRBJ2-7 better, so the J call may be wrong. The CDR3 loop spans 14 amino acids. Germline V lookup: CDR1 SGHTS, CDR2 YDEGEE. CDR3 nucleotide sequence: TGTGCCAGCAGCTTGGGGGACACCTCCTACGAGCAGTACTTC. Translation gives CASSLGDTSYEQYF.

V is TRBV5-4 and J is TRBJ1-4; D may be TRBD1 (6 bases). CDR3 size: 15 residues. Per germline, CDR1 SGHNT and CDR2 YYREEE (reference sequence). Trimming cost V 0 bases and J 8 bases, with 14 bases left between them. CDR3 residues: CASSLEGGGREKLFF. In DNA, the CDR3 is TGTGCCAGCAGCTTGGAAGGGGGGGGACGGGAAAAACTGTTTTTT. Combining the CDR3 with reference TRBV5-4 and TRBJ1-4 gives the whole variable domain ETGVTQSPTHLIKTRGQQVTLRCSSQSGHNTVSWYQQALGQGPQFIFQYYREEENGRGNFPPRFSGLQFPNYSSELNVNALELDDSALYLCASSLEGGGREKLFFGSGTQLSVL.

The chain is built from TRBV13 and TRBJ1-1, with a weak D call TRBD1 (5 bases). The CDR3 extends over 12 amino acids. Per germline, CDR1 PRHDT and CDR2 FYEKMQ (reference sequence). Between the trimmed V and J ends, which lost 4 bases and 8 bases, there was a span of 11 bases. The chain's CDR3 is CASSSTGREAFF. The CDR3 DNA is TGTGCCAGCAGCTCCACGGGGCGAGAAGCTTTCTTT.

The genes are TRBV6-1 and TRBJ2-7; 12 nucleotides agree with TRBD1. The ends lost 3 bases at V and 7 bases at J; junction bases unmatched: 10. The CDR3 contains 16 residues. Germline assignment: CDR1 MNHNS and CDR2 SASEGT. This chain's CDR3 is CASSDLPGQGAEEQYF. The DNA for the CDR3 is TGTGCCAGCAGTGATCTCCCGGGACAGGGGGCGGAAGAGCAGTACTTC.

Written as DNA, the CDR3 is TGTGCCAGCAGTACCGGGACAGCCTATGGCTACACCTTC. This gives the protein CASSTGTAYGYTF. The rearrangement joins TRBV6-1 to TRBJ1-2; 7 nucleotides align to TRBD1. The CDR3 runs 13 residues. CDR1 and CDR2 from the germline V gene are MNHNS and SASEGT. Trimming removed 5 bases from V and 4 bases from J; junction bases left unmatched: 4.

The CDR3 loop reads CASSVSPDNRGYGYTF. The CDR3 DNA follows: TGTGCCAGCAGCGTTAGTCCCGACAATAGGGGCTATGGCTACACCTTC. The chain joins TRBV9 to TRBJ1-2, with D perhaps TRBD1 (5 bases). CDR3 length: 16 amino acids. V dropped 2 bases and J dropped 4 bases, with 18 bases sitting between them. Germline V gene sequence: CDR1 SGDLS, CDR2 YYNGEE.

The chain combines TRBV13 with TRBJ2-5; 9 bases agree with TRBD1. Trimming removed 0 bases from V and 5 bases from J; junction bases left unmatched: 1. This CDR3 region has 14 residues. Germline values: CDR1 PRHDT, CDR2 FYEKMQ (reference sequence). In DNA, the CDR3 is TGTGCCAGCAGCTTAGGAGGACAGGGGGAGACCCAGTACTTC. Translated, it gives CASSLGGQGETQYF.

V and J are TRBV6-5 and TRBJ2-5; D is unclear. Germline V gene lookup returns CDR1 MNHEY and CDR2 SVGAGI. The V end was cut by 2 bases, the J end by 3 bases, with 10 bases between. The CDR3 is 14 residues long. The CDR3 here is CASSYNGLKETQYF. The CDR3 nucleotides are TGTGCCAGCAGTTACAATGGGCTGAAAGAGACCCAGTACTTC.

The sample holds one count of this clone. V gene TRBV27 combines with J gene TRBJ1-5; 8 bases agree with TRBD1. Germline V gene lookup returns CDR1 MNHEY and CDR2 SMNVEV (reference sequence). CDR3 length equals 14 residues. The V segment lost 2 bases and the J segment 5 bases; nucleotides outside the gene matches: 2. In DNA, the CDR3 is TGTGCCAGCAGTTTAATCAGGGGGCATCAGCCCCAGCATTTT. Translated: CASSLIRGHQPQHF.

This sequence joins TRBV11-2 and TRBJ2-2; 8 positions agree with TRBD2. V lost 6 bases to trimming and J lost 6 bases; unmatched junction nucleotides: 12. Germline V gene data show CDR1 as SGHAT and CDR2 as FQNNGV. The CDR3 loop spans 16 amino acids. The CDR3 is CASRSPGTRSPGELFF. The CDR3 DNA reads as TGTGCCAGCAGATCTCCCGGGACTAGGTCCCCCGGGGAGCTGTTTTTT.

DNA of the CDR3: TGTGCCATCAGTGAATCCCCAGGGACCATCTATGGCTACACCTTC. Translation gives CAISESPGTIYGYTF. The chain recombines TRBV10-3 with TRBJ1-2; possible D gene TRBD1, 5 bases. V was clipped by 3 bases and J by 4 bases, with 15 bases between them. Per the germline V gene, CDR1 is ENHRY and CDR2 is SYGVKD. This CDR3 contains 15 residues.

This clone was recorded only once. The V gene is TRBV30, the J gene TRBJ1-2, with D maybe TRBD1 (5 bases). CDR1 is GTSNPN and CDR2 is SVGIG in the germline V gene (reference sequence). V was trimmed by 1 base and J by 7 bases, leaving 13 bases between them. The CDR3 runs 13 residues. The CDR3 DNA follows: TGTGCCTGGAGTGAGGTTGGGGCGTCTGGCTACACCTTC. Translated: CAWSEVGASGYTF.

The chain carries TRBV14 and TRBJ2-1; D is possibly TRBD1 or TRBD2 (6 bases each). Germline assignment: CDR1 SGHDN and CDR2 FVKESK. V shed 0 bases and J shed 7 bases, with 13 bases lying between them. The CDR3 runs to 15 residues. The CDR3 nucleotides are TGTGCCAGCAGCCAAGACTCGGGGGCAGGGAATGAGCAGTTCTTC. Its translation: CASSQDSGAGNEQFF.

The chain uses TRBV18 and TRBJ1-2, with 8 bases fitting TRBD1. Per germline, CDR1 KGHSH and CDR2 LQKENI. CDR3 length: 14 residues. The J segment lost 2 bases and the V segment lost 1 base, leaving 0 bases of the junction unmatched. In nucleotides, the CDR3 is TGTGCCAGCTCACCACGGGACAGGAACTATGGCTACACCTTC. Translating it yields CASSPRDRNYGYTF.

This chain links TRBV10-2 with TRBJ2-3; 8 nucleotides match TRBD2. The CDR3 spans 15 residues. V dropped 7 bases and J dropped 1; count of bases not matched to a gene: 7. Germline values: CDR1 WSHSY, CDR2 SAAADI. CDR3 in amino acids: CASTLLAEGTDTQYF. CDR3 in DNA: TGCGCCAGCACCTTACTAGCGGAGGGCACAGATACGCAGTATTTT.